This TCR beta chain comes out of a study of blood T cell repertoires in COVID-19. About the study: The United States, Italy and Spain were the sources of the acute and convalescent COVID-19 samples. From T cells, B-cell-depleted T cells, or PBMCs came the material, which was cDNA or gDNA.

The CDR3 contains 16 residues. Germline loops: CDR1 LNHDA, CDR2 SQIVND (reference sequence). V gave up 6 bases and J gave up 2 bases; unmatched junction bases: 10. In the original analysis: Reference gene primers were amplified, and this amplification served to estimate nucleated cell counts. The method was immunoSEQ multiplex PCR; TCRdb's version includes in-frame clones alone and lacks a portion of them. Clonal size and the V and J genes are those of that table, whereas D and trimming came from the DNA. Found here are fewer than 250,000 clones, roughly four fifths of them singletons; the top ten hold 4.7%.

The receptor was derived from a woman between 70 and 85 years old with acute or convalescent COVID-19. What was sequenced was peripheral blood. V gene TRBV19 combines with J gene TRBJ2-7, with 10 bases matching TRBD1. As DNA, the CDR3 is TGTGCCAGTAGGGCGGAGAGCGGGACAGGGGCCTACGAGCAGTACTTC. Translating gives CASRAESGTGAYEQYF.